This T cell receptor (beta chain) came from a study of CD8 T cells in ankylosing spondylitis. V gave up 7 bases and J gave up 5 bases; unmatched junction bases: 7. The germline V gene encodes CDR1 SQVTM and CDR2 ANQGSEA. CDR3 length: 14 residues. This clonotype was detected only a few times. The authors made TCR beta libraries by quantitative 5'-RACE with molecular barcodes. TCRdb called the 5' RACE reads again in MiXCR, with one record for every CDR3 protein. The sample records fewer than 250,000 distinct CDR3 sequences, roughly a third being singletons. The sample was blood, either unsorted or a sorted T cell fraction (not recorded which). This receptor was identified in a male donor with ankylosing spondylitis or in good health (not recorded which). This chain uses TRBV29-1 with TRBJ2-2, with 10 bases identical to TRBD1. The CDR3 loop is CSGGQGRGTGELFF. In nucleotides, the CDR3 is TGCAGCGGGGGACAGGGGCGAGGAACCGGGGAGCTGTTTTTT.